The 10 T cell receptor beta chains reported below all come from one sample, sequenced in a study of blood T cell repertoires in COVID-19. TCRdb's table, derived via immunoSEQ multiplex PCR, lists solely in-frame clones and lacks some. This repertoire shows approximately 290,000 clones, about 85% found once; its top ten account for roughly 0.94%. Sequenced material: peripheral blood. The receptors were sampled from a human donor with COVID-19, enrolled during active disease. The donor label of this sample is uncertain.

The chain carries TRBV5-6 and TRBJ2-1; TRBD2 agrees at 15 bases. This CDR3 is built from 18 residues. V dropped 4 bases and J dropped 3; count of bases not matched to a gene: 8. CDR1 and CDR2 (germline): SGHDT, YYEEEE. Written as DNA, the CDR3 is TGTGCCAGCAGCCCGGGACTAGCGGGAGGTGTAATCTACAATGAGCAGTTCTTC. Amino acids: CASSPGLAGGVIYNEQFF.

This clone was recorded only once. This chain joins TRBV7-8 and TRBJ2-7; 9 nucleotides line up with TRBD1. The V and J ends lost 2 bases and 2 bases, in that order; junction bases with no gene match: 13. The CDR3 sequence is 18 residues long. The germline V gene encodes CDR1 SGHVS and CDR2 FQNEAQ. This CDR3 reads CASSLSSSGTGTPYEQYF. Here the CDR3 DNA reads TGTGCCAGCAGCTTATCAAGTTCCGGGACAGGGACCCCCTACGAGCAGTACTTC.

The chain is built from TRBV11-2 and TRBJ2-3; D ambiguous. Germline CDR1 is SGHAT and CDR2 is FQNNGV. CDR3 length: 14 residues. V was trimmed by 0 bases and J by 6 bases, leaving 10 bases between them. The CDR3 loop is CASSLDLFVDTQYF. CDR3 sequence (DNA): TGTGCCAGCAGCTTAGATCTGTTTGTCGATACGCAGTATTTT. Using reference TRBV11-2 and TRBJ2-3 for the parts outside the CDR3, the full variable domain is EAGVAQSPRYKIIEKRQSVAFWCNPISGHATLYWYQQILGQGPKLLIQFQNNGVVDDSQLPKDRFSAERLKGVDSTLKIQPAKLEDSAVYLCASSLDLFVDTQYFGPGTRLTVL.

This chain links TRBV6-2 or TRBV6-3 with TRBJ1-5, with 9 bases identical to TRBD1. J gave up 1 base and V 4 bases, and 2 bases lay outside the gene matches. CDR3 length: 15 amino acids. Germline V CDR1 and CDR2: MNHEY, SVGEGT. CDR3 residues: CASSWTGVSNQPQHF. Here the CDR3 DNA reads TGTGCCAGCAGTTGGACAGGGGTAAGCAATCAGCCCCAGCATTTT.

The DNA of the CDR3 is TGTGCCTGGAGTGGGGGACTAGCGGACTACGAGCAGTACTTC. This sequence encodes CAWSGGLADYEQYF. This chain uses TRBV30 with TRBJ2-7; 11 bases match TRBD2. Looked up from germline, CDR1 is GTSNPN and CDR2 is SVGIG (reference sequence). The CDR3 consists of 14 residues. Trimming at V came to 1 base and at J to 3 bases, leaving 2 bases not matched to a gene.

V gene TRBV6-1 combines with J gene TRBJ1-5; 7 nucleotides agree with TRBD1. Germline values: CDR1 MNHNS, CDR2 SASEGT. The CDR3 is made up of 15 amino acids. With 3 bases clipped from V and 6 bases from J, the junction kept 8 bases outside the gene matches. CDR3 sequence: CASSDNRGSGQPQHF. Here the CDR3 DNA reads TGTGCCAGCAGTGATAACAGGGGTTCCGGTCAGCCCCAGCATTTT.

The chain links TRBV5-6 to TRBJ2-7; D unclear. CDR3 length equals 12 residues. The V gene lost 0 bases and the J gene lost 5 bases, with 6 bases spanning the gap. The germline V gene has CDR1 SGHDT and CDR2 YYEEEE. The DNA of the CDR3 is TGTGCCAGCAGCTTGGCGTACAACGAGCAGTACTTC. Translated, it gives CASSLAYNEQYF.

This chain links TRBV9 with TRBJ1-4; D is possibly TRBD1 (6 bases). CDR3 size: 13 residues. CDR1 is SGDLS and CDR2 is YYNGEE in the germline V gene. The V end was cut by 4 bases, the J end by 7 bases, with 11 bases between. CDR3 in DNA: TGTGCCAGCAGCCCCTTAGGGGGTGAAAAACTGTTTTTT. This translates into CASSPLGGEKLFF.

The chain carries TRBV12-3 or TRBV12-4 and TRBJ2-7; D remains unclear. CDR3 size: 12 residues. Trimming took off 5 bases at V and 1 base at J, with 6 bases between the two ends. CDR3 bases: TGTGCCAGCAGTAGAGTTTCCTACGAGCAGTACTTC. Its protein product is CASSRVSYEQYF.

With regard to this clone: In the same sample, other DNA sequences code for this CDR3. This chain joins TRBV19 and TRBJ2-7; 12 positions match TRBD2. CDR3 length equals 15 residues. Trimming took 5 bases from V and 4 from J; bases not matched to a gene: 6. The germline gives CDR1 LNHDA, CDR2 SQIVND (reference sequence). Here the CDR3 reads CASSLPGTSGYEQYF. The CDR3 DNA sequence: TGTGCCAGTAGTCTCCCCGGGACTAGCGGGTACGAGCAGTACTTC.